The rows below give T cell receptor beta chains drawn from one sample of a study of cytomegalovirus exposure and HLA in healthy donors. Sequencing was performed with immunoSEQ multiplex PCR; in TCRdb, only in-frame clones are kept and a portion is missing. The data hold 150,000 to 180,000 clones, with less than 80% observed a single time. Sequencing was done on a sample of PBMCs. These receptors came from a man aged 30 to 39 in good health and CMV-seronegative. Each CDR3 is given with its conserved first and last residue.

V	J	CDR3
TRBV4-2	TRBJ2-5	CASSQVTSGEETQYF
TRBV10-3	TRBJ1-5	CASGREPNQPQHF
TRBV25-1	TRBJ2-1	CASSDWGGDNEQFF
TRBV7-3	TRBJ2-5	CASSLGQGGQETQYF
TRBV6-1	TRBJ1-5	CASSWTGGRNQPQHF
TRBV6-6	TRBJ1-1	CASSTRTGTTEAFF
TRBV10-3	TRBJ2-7	CAIAAQFREQYF
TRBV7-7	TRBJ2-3	CASSPLTADTQYF
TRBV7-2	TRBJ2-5	CASSSGEETQYF
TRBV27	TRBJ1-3	CASSLKIVRFSGNTIYF
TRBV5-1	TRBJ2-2	CATRDTNTGELFF
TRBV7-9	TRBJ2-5	CASSLGDRGGETQYF
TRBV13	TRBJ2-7	CASSFGTGVNSYEQYF
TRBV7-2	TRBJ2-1	CASSWTWRGNNEQFF
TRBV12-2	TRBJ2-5	CASRLLRTGSGRETQYF
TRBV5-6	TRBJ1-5	CASSLGDNQPQNF